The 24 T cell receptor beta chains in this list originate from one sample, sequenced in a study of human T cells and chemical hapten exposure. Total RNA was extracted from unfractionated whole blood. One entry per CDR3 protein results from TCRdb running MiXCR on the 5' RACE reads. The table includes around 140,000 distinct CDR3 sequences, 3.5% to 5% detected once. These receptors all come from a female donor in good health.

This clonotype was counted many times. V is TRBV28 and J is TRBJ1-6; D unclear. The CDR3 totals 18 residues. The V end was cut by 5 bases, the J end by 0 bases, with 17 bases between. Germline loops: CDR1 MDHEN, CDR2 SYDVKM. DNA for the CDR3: TGTGCCAGCAGTCCCTCTGGACCGATGAGCTCCTATAATTCACCCCTCCACTTT. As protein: CASSPSGPMSSYNSPLHF. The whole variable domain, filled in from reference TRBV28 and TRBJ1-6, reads DVKVTQSSRYLVKRTGEKVFLECVQDMDHENMFWYRQDPGLGLRLIYFSYDVKMKEKGDIPEGYSVSREKKERFSLILESASTNQTSMYLCASSPSGPMSSYNSPLHFGNGTRLTVT.

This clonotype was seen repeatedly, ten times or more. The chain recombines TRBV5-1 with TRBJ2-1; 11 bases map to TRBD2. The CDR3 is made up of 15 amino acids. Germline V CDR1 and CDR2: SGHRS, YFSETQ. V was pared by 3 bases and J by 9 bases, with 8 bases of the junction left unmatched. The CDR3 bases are TGCGCCAGCAGCTCCTCGACTAGCGGGGTGGGTGAGCAGTTCTTC. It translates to CASSSSTSGVGEQFF. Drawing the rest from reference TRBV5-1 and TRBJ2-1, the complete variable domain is KAGVTQTPRYLIKTRGQQVTLSCSPISGHRSVSWYQQTPGQGLQFLFEYFSETQRNKGNFPGRFSGRQFSNSRSEMNVSTLELGDSALYLCASSSSTSGVGEQFFGPGTRLTVL.

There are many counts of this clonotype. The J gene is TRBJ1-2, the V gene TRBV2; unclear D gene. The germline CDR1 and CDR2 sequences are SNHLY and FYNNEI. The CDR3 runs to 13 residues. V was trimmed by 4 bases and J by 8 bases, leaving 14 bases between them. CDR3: CASSARGPGGYTF. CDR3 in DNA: TGTGCCAGCAGTGCCCGGGGTCCTGGAGGCTACACCTTC.

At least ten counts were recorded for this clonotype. Here the CDR3 reads CASRQRGGEQFF. CDR3 coding DNA: TGTGCCAGCAGGCAACGAGGAGGCGAGCAGTTCTTC. The rearrangement uses TRBV7-9 and TRBJ2-1; the D gene is possibly TRBD2 (5 bases). Trimming stripped 6 bases from V and 10 bases from J, with 13 bases between. The V gene's germline CDR1 is SEHNR and CDR2 FQNEAQ (reference sequence). CDR3 length equals 12 residues.

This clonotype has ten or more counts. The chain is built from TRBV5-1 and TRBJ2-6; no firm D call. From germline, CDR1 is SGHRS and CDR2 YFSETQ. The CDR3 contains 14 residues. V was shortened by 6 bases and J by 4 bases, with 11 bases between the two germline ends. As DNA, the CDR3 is TGCGCCAGCACTCAAGGGCCGGGGGCCAACGTCCTGACTTTC. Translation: CASTQGPGANVLTF.

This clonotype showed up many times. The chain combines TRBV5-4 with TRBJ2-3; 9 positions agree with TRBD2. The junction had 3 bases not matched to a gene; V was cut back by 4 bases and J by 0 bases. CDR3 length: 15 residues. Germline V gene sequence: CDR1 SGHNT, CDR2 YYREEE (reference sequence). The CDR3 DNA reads TGTGCCAGCAGCGAAGGGACTAGCAGCACAGATACGCAGTATTTT. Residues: CASSEGTSSTDTQYF.

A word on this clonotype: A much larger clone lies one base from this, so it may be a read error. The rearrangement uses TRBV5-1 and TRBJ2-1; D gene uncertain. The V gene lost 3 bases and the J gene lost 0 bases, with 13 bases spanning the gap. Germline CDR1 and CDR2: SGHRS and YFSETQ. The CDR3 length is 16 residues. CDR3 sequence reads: CASSSKQRSSYNEQFF. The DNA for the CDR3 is TGCGCCAGCAGCTCAAAACAGAGAAGCTCCTACAATGAGCAGTTCTTC.

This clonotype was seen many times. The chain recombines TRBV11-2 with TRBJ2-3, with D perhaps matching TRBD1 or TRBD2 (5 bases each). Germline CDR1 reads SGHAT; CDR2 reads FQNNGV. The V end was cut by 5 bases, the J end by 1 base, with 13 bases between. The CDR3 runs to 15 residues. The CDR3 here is CASSRDGRGTDTQYF. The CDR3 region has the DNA TGTGCCAGCAGCAGGGACGGACGTGGCACAGATACGCAGTATTTT. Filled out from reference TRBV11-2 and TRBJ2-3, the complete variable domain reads EAGVAQSPRYKIIEKRQSVAFWCNPISGHATLYWYQQILGQGPKLLIQFQNNGVVDDSQLPKDRFSAERLKGVDSTLKIQPAKLEDSAVYLCASSRDGRGTDTQYFGPGTRLTVL.

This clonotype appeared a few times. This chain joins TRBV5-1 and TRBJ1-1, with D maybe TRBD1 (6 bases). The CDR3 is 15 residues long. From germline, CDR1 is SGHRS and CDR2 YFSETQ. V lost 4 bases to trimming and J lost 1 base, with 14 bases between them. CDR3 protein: CASSLQGSRNTEAFF. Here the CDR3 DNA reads TGCGCCAGCAGCCTCCAGGGGTCGAGGAACACTGAAGCTTTCTTT.

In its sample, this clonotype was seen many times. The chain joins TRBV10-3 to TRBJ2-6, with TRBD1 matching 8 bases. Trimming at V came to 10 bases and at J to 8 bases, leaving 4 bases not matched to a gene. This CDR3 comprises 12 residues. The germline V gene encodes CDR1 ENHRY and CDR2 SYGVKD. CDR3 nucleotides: TGTGCCACCGGGACAGGTACCAACGTCCTGACTTTC. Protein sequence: CATGTGTNVLTF.

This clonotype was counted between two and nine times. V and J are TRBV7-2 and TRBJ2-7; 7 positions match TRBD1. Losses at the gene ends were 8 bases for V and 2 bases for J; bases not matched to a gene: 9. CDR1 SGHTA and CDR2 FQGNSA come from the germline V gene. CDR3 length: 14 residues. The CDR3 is CASAVNRGPYEQYF. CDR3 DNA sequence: TGTGCCAGCGCCGTGAACAGGGGCCCCTACGAGCAGTACTTC.

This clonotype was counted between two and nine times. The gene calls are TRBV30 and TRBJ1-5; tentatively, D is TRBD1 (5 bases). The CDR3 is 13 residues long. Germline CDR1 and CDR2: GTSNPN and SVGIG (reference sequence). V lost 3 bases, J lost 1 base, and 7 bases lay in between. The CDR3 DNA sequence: TGTGCCTGGAGCCAGGGAAGCAATCAGCCCCAGCATTTT. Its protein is CAWSQGSNQPQHF. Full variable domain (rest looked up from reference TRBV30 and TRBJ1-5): SQTIHQWPATLVQPVGSPLSLECTVEGTSNPNLYWYRQAAGRGLQLLFYSVGIGQISSEVPQNLSASRPQDRQFILSSKKLLLSDSGFYLCAWSQGSNQPQHFGDGTRLSIL.

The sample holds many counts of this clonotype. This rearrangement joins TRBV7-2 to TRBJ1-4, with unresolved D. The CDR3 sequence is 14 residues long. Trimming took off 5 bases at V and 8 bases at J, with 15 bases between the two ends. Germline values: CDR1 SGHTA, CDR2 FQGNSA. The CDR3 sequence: CASSPDYTGEKLFF. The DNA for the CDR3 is TGTGCCAGCAGCCCAGACTACACGGGGGAAAAACTGTTTTTT.

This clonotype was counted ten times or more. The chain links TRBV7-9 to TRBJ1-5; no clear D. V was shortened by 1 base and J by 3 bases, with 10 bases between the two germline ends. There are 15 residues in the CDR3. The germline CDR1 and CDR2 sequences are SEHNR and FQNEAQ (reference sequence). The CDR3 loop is CASSLVGDNNQPQHF. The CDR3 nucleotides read TGTGCCAGCAGCTTAGTTGGCGACAACAATCAGCCCCAGCATTTT. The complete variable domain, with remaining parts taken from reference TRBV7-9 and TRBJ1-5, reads DTGVSQNPRHKITKRGQNVTFRCDPISEHNRLYWYRQTLGQGPEFLTYFQNEAQLEKSRLLSDRFSAERPKGSFSTLEIQRTEQGDSAMYLCASSLVGDNNQPQHFGDGTRLSIL.

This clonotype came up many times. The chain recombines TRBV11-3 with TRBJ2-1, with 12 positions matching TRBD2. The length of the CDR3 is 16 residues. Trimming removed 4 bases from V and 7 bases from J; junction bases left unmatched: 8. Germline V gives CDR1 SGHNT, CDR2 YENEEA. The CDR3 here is CASSSSLAGGLNEQFF. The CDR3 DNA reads TGTGCCAGCAGCTCTTCGCTAGCGGGGGGGCTAAATGAGCAGTTCTTC.

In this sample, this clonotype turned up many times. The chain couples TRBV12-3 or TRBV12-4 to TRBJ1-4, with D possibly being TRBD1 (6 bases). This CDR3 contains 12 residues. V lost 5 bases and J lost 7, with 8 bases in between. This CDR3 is CASSRDTEKLFF. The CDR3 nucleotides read TGTGCCAGCAGTCGGGACACTGAAAAACTGTTTTTT.

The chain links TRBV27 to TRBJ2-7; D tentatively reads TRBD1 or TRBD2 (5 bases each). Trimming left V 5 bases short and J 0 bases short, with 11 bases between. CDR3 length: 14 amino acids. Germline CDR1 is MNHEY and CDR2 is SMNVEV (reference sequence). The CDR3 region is CASSPGRNSYEQYF. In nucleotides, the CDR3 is TGTGCCAGCAGTCCGGGACGGAACTCCTACGAGCAGTACTTC.

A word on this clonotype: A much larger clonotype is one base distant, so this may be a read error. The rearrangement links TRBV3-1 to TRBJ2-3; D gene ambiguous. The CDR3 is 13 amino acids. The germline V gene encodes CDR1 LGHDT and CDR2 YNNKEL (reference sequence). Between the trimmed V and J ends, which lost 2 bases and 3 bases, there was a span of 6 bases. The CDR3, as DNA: TGTGCCAGCAGCCAATGGGGTACAGATACGCAGTATTTT. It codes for CASSQWGTDTQYF.

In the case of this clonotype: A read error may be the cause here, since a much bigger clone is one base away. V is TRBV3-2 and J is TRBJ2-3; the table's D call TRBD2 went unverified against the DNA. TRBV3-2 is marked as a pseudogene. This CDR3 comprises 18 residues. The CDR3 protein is CASSREGGGAPNTDTQYF. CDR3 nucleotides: TGTGCCAGCAGCCGAGAAGGCGGGGGGGCACCGAACACAGATACGCAGTATTTT.

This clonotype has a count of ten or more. The CDR3 sequence: CASSITGVAITGELFF. CDR3 sequence (DNA): TGTGCCAGCAGCATAACAGGGGTGGCGATCACCGGGGAGCTGTTTTTT. This chain links TRBV6-5 with TRBJ2-2; 7 nucleotides agree with TRBD1. After removal of 6 bases from V and 4 bases from J, the junction contained 11 bases not matched to a gene. The CDR3 length is 16 residues. CDR1 and CDR2 from the germline V gene are MNHEY and SVGAGI.

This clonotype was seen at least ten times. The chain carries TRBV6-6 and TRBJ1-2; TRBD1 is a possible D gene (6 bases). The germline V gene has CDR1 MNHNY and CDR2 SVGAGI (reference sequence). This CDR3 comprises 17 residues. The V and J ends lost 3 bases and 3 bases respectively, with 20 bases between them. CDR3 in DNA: TGTGCCAGCAGTTATTTGGTTACAGGGAAGGTCGACTATGGCTACACCTTC. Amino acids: CASSYLVTGKVDYGYTF.

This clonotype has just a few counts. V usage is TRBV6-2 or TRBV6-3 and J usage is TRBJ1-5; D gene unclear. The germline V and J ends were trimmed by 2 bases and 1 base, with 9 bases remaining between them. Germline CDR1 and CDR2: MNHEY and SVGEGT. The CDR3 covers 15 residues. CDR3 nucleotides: TGTGCCAGCAGTTACACAGCCGCGAGCAATCAGCCCCAGCATTTT. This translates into CASSYTAASNQPQHF.

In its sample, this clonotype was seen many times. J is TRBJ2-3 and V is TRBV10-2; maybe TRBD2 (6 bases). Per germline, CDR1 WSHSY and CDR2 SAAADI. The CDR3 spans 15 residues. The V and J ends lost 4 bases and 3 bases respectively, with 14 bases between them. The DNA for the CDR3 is TGCGCCAGCAGTGGGGGACTGACTCCAACAGATACGCAGTATTTT. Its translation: CASSGGLTPTDTQYF.

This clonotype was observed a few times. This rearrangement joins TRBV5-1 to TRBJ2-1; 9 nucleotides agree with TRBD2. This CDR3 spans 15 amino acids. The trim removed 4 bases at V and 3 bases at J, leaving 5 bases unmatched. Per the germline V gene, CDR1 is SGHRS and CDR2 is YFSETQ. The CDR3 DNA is TGCGCCAGCAGCCTGGGACTAGCTCGCTACAATGAGCAGTTCTTC. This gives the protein CASSLGLARYNEQFF.